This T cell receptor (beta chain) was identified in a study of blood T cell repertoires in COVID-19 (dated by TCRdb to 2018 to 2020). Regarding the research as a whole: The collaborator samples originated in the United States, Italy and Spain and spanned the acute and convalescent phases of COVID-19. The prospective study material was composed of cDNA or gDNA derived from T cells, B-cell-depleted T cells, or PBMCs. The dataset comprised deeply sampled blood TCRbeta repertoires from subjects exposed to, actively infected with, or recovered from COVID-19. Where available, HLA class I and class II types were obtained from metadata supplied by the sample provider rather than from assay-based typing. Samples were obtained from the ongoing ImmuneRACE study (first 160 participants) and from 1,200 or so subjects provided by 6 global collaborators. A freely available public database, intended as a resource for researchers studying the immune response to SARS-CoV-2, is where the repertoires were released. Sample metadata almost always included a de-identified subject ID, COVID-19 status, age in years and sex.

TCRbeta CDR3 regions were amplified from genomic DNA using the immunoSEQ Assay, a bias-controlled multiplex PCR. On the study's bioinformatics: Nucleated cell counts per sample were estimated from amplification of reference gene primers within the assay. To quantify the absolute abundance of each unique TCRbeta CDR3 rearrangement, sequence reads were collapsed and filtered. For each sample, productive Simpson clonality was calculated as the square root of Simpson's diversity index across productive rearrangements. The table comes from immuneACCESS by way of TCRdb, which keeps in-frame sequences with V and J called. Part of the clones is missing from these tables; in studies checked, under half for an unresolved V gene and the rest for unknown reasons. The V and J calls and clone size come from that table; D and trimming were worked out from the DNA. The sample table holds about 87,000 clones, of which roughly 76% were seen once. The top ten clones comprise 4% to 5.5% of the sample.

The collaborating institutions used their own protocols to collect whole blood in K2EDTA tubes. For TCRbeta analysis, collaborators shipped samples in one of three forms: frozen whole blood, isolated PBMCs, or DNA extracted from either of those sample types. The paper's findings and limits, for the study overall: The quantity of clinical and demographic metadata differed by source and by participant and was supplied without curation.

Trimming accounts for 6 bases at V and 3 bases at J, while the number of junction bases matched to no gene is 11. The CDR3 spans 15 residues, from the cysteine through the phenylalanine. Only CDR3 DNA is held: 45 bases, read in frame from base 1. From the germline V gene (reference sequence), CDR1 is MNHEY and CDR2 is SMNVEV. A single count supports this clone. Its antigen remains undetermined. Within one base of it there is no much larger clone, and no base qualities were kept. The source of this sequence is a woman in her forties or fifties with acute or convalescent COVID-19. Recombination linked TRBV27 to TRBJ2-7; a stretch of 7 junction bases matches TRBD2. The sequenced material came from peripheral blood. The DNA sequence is TGTGCCAGCAGGGTCATGGGACGGGGGGACTACGAGCAGTACTTC. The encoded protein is CASRVMGRGDYEQYF.